One sample yielded the 29 T cell receptor beta chains listed below, sequenced in a study of chemoradiotherapy in HPV16-positive cancers. Profiled with immunoSEQ multiplex PCR; TCRdb holds only in-frame clones, not every one. The table has 15,000 to 20,000 clones, just under 90% seen once. The sample here was blood, taken from a patient who underwent chemoradiotherapy. Source of these receptors: a human donor with HPV-associated anogenital cancer.

The chain uses TRBV28 and TRBJ2-7; 8 nucleotides align to TRBD1. Germline CDR1 is MDHEN and CDR2 is SYDVKM. The CDR3 loop spans 14 amino acids. J was trimmed by 6 bases and V by 2 bases; bases with no gene match: 6. CDR3 in amino acids: CASSLDQGAREQYF. CDR3 nucleotide sequence: TGTGCCAGCAGTTTAGATCAGGGGGCCCGCGAGCAGTACTTC. Full variable domain (missing parts from reference TRBV28 and TRBJ2-7): DVKVTQSSRYLVKRTGEKVFLECVQDMDHENMFWYRQDPGLGLRLIYFSYDVKMKEKGDIPEGYSVSREKKERFSLILESASTNQTSMYLCASSLDQGAREQYFGPGTRLTVT.

This clone was recorded only once. This sequence joins TRBV5-1 and TRBJ2-1, with 10 nucleotides matching TRBD2. CDR1 is SGHRS, CDR2 YFSETQ, per germline. The trim removed 4 bases at V and 0 bases at J, leaving 7 bases unmatched. This CDR3 is 17 amino acids long. This CDR3 is CASSKTLAGSSYNEQFF. The CDR3 bases are TGCGCCAGCAGCAAAACACTAGCGGGGAGCTCCTACAATGAGCAGTTCTTC.

J is TRBJ1-5 and V is TRBV5-1, with unresolved D. Looked up from germline, CDR1 is SGHRS and CDR2 is YFSETQ. Trimming took off 0 bases at V and 4 bases at J, with 8 bases between the two ends. There are 14 residues in the CDR3. CDR3: CASSLGDRNQPQHF. The CDR3 bases are TGCGCCAGCAGCTTGGGAGACCGTAATCAGCCCCAGCATTTT.

V is TRBV29-1 and J is TRBJ1-2; 8 nucleotides match TRBD1. The CDR3 is 12 amino acids. The germline V gene has CDR1 SQVTM and CDR2 ANQGSEA. V was pared by 6 bases and J by 8 bases, with 8 bases of the junction left unmatched. This CDR3 is CSVATGVGGYTF. The CDR3 nucleotides are TGCAGCGTCGCGACAGGGGTGGGCGGCTACACCTTC.

J is TRBJ2-1 and V is TRBV4-1, with a weak D call TRBD2 (6 bases). CDR1 is MGHRA, CDR2 YSYEKL, per germline. CDR3 length: 15 residues. Trimming cost V 0 bases and J 7 bases, with 13 bases left between them. CDR3 bases: TGCGCCAGCAGCCAAGATCCCGCGGGGTTAAATGAGCAGTTCTTC. It encodes CASSQDPAGLNEQFF.

V usage is TRBV6-1 and J usage is TRBJ1-6; unclear D gene. Deletions cut 1 base from V and 13 bases from J, with 8 bases between. This CDR3 contains 12 residues. CDR1 MNHNS and CDR2 SASEGT come from the germline V gene. The CDR3 protein is CASSEGLPPLHF. DNA of the CDR3: TGTGCCAGCAGTGAAGGTCTCCCGCCCCTCCACTTT.

The rearrangement links TRBV9 to TRBJ2-3; TRBD1 might be the D (5 bases). Trimming removed 4 bases from V and 0 bases from J, with 18 bases in between. The CDR3 contains 17 residues. Germline CDR1 is SGDLS and CDR2 is YYNGEE. CDR3 in DNA: TGTGCCAGCAGCCCCCCCTGGGGCAGGCCGAGCACAGATACGCAGTATTTT. Its translation is CASSPPWGRPSTDTQYF.

V is TRBV19 and J is TRBJ2-1; TRBD1 aligns across 8 bases. The CDR3 has 16 residues. From germline, CDR1 is LNHDA and CDR2 SQIVND (reference sequence). J lost 7 bases, V lost 5 bases, and 13 bases had no gene match. CDR3 loop: CASSLGGQAAANEQFF. The CDR3 region has the DNA TGTGCCAGTAGTCTGGGGGGACAGGCGGCGGCGAATGAGCAGTTCTTC.

The gene calls are TRBV11-3 and TRBJ2-3; TRBD2 is a possible D gene (6 bases). This CDR3 comprises 14 residues. In germline, CDR1 is SGHNT, CDR2 YENEEA. V lost 3 bases and J 7 bases, leaving 14 bases between the germline ends. The CDR3, as DNA: TGTGCCAGCAGCTTGGGAGGCCAGGAAAATACGCAGTATTTT. It yields the protein CASSLGGQENTQYF.

The chain uses TRBV19 and TRBJ1-1; perhaps TRBD1 as D (5 bases). Deletions cut 3 bases from V and 5 bases from J, with 13 bases between. There are 14 residues in the CDR3. Germline V lookup: CDR1 LNHDA, CDR2 SQIVND (reference sequence). The CDR3 region is CASSIRGGGTEAFF. The CDR3, as DNA: TGTGCCAGTAGTATCCGGGGCGGAGGGACTGAAGCTTTCTTT.

The chain employs TRBV19 and TRBJ2-5; 9 positions agree with TRBD1. CDR1 is LNHDA, CDR2 SQIVND, per germline (reference sequence). V shed 6 bases, J shed 5 bases, and the junction held 7 bases outside the gene matches. This CDR3 is 14 amino acids long. Written as DNA, the CDR3 is TGTGCCAGTAGACGACAGGGGGATAGGGAGACCCAGTACTTC. Its translation: CASRRQGDRETQYF.

This clone was found once. This chain connects TRBV5-6 to TRBJ1-1; weak D call: TRBD1 (6 bases). This CDR3 region has 14 residues. CDR1 is SGHDT, CDR2 YYEEEE, per germline. V shed 2 bases and J shed 3 bases, with 11 bases lying between them. CDR3 bases: TGTGCCAGCAGCTTACGAGGGGGGGACACTGAAGCTTTCTTT. This gives the protein CASSLRGGDTEAFF.

The chain couples TRBV7-6 to TRBJ2-1; 14 positions match TRBD2. Germline trimming cut 0 bases from V and 8 bases from J; bases unmatched to any gene: 3. This CDR3 is 16 amino acids long. Germline V lookup: CDR1 SGHVS, CDR2 FNYEAQ. The CDR3 coding sequence is TGTGCCAGCAGCTTAGCGACTAGCGGGAGGGCCCATGAGCAGTTCTTC. This encodes CASSLATSGRAHEQFF.

The V gene is TRBV7-8, the J gene TRBJ1-2; D is undetermined. Germline CDR1 and CDR2: SGHVS and FQNEAQ. With 7 bases removed from V and 4 bases from J, the gap between germline ends came to 34 bases. This CDR3 region has 20 residues. The CDR3 reads CASTPGLTTDNLLFGYGYTF. In DNA form, the CDR3 reads TGTGCCAGCACCCCCGGGTTAACCACTGACAATCTCCTTTTTGGCTATGGCTACACCTTC.

The genes are TRBV14 and TRBJ2-1, with D possibly called TRBD1 or TRBD2 (5 bases each). Germline CDR1 is SGHDN and CDR2 is FVKESK. The V end lost 4 bases, the J end lost 7 bases, and 14 bases lay between the germline ends. This CDR3 spans 14 amino acids. The CDR3 protein is CASSRPGRFNEQFF. Here the CDR3 DNA reads TGTGCCAGCAGCCGCCCGGGGCGGTTTAATGAGCAGTTCTTC.

The chain links TRBV6-1 to TRBJ1-6; D gene unclear. Germline V CDR1 and CDR2: MNHNS, SASEGT. Trimming stripped 4 bases from V and 7 bases from J, with 14 bases between. The CDR3 runs to 15 residues. CDR3 DNA sequence: TGTGCCAGCAGTGGAGATCGTTCTGACAATTCACCCCTCCACTTT. Its protein product is CASSGDRSDNSPLHF.

The chain joins TRBV6-1 to TRBJ2-7; TRBD1 might be the D (6 bases). CDR1 and CDR2 from the germline V gene are MNHNS and SASEGT. The CDR3 has 14 amino acids. With 7 bases removed from V and 3 bases from J, the gap between germline ends came to 16 bases. The CDR3 coding sequence is TGTGCCAGCAAGACAGGTTTGGGGTTCTACGAGCAGTACTTC. It encodes CASKTGLGFYEQYF.

V and J are TRBV27 and TRBJ1-6; 10 bases agree with TRBD1. In germline, CDR1 is MNHEY, CDR2 SMNVEV (reference sequence). With V trimmed by 5 bases and J by 7 bases, 2 bases remained unmatched. The CDR3 runs 14 residues. The CDR3 protein is CASSAGQGNSPLHF. The DNA of the CDR3 is TGTGCCAGCAGTGCGGGACAGGGGAATTCACCCCTCCACTTT.

This clone was found once. The DNA of the CDR3 is TGTGCCATCGTAGCGCGGAGTCACCCTGGAACCTACGAGCAGTACTTC. Amino acids: CAIVARSHPGTYEQYF. The genes are TRBV10-3 and TRBJ2-7; weak D call: TRBD2 (5 bases). V was cut by 8 bases and J by 2 bases, with 22 bases left in between. Germline CDR1 ENHRY, CDR2 SYGVKD. This CDR3 contains 16 residues.

J is TRBJ2-2 and V is TRBV9; 7 nucleotides line up with TRBD1. V was pared by 3 bases and J by 7 bases, with 9 bases of the junction left unmatched. There are 15 residues in the CDR3. Per the germline V gene, CDR1 is SGDLS and CDR2 is YYNGEE. CDR3 in DNA: TGTGCCAGCAGCGAATTACAGGGGTTCGTCGGGGAGCTGTTTTTT. Translation: CASSELQGFVGELFF.

The chain carries TRBV5-5 and TRBJ1-3; 8 bases are shared with TRBD1. The trim removed 0 bases at V and 0 bases at J, leaving 11 bases unmatched. This CDR3 is built from 19 residues. From germline, CDR1 is SGHKS and CDR2 YYEKEE (reference sequence). The CDR3 reads CASSLEWTGKLSSGNTIYF. The DNA for the CDR3 is TGTGCCAGCAGCTTGGAGTGGACAGGGAAACTCTCCTCTGGAAACACCATATATTTT.

The gene calls are TRBV15 and TRBJ1-1; the D gene is possibly TRBD1 (6 bases). The CDR3 runs 15 residues. Per germline, CDR1 LNHNV and CDR2 YYDKDF (reference sequence). V was cut by 0 bases and J by 1 base, with 9 bases left in between. The chain's CDR3 is CATSRDDRSNTEAFF. The CDR3 nucleotides read TGTGCCACCAGCAGAGACGACAGGTCGAACACTGAAGCTTTCTTT.

V gene TRBV19 combines with J gene TRBJ2-7; 7 positions agree with TRBD1. The CDR3 has 13 amino acids. Per the germline V gene, CDR1 is LNHDA and CDR2 is SQIVND (reference sequence). V lost 8 bases, J lost 4 bases, and 8 bases stayed unmatched. CDR3 sequence reads: CASSPGQTYEQYF. CDR3 in DNA: TGTGCCAGTTCTCCGGGACAGACGTACGAGCAGTACTTC.

This rearrangement joins TRBV30 to TRBJ2-6; D gene ambiguous. The germline V and J ends were trimmed by 2 bases and 4 bases, with 9 bases remaining between them. The CDR3 contains 14 residues. Germline CDR1 reads GTSNPN; CDR2 reads SVGIG (reference sequence). CDR3 amino acids: CAWSPGFGANVLTF. The DNA of the CDR3 is TGTGCCTGGAGTCCGGGCTTCGGGGCCAACGTCCTGACTTTC.

The J gene is TRBJ2-7, the V gene TRBV6-6; TRBD2 matches 14 bases. CDR1 and CDR2 (germline): MNHNY, SVGAGI (reference sequence). This CDR3 is 15 amino acids long. Trimming took 10 bases from V and 4 from J; bases not matched to a gene: 9. CDR3 DNA sequence: TGTGCCACTGACCCGGGACTAGCGGGAGAGTACGAGCAGTACTTC. Encoded protein: CATDPGLAGEYEQYF.

The chain has TRBV5-4 and TRBJ2-5, with D maybe TRBD2 (6 bases). There are 14 residues in the CDR3. Trimming shortened V by 4 bases and J by 1 base, and 11 bases separated the two germline ends. The germline gives CDR1 SGHNT, CDR2 YYREEE (reference sequence). CDR3 in DNA: TGTGCCAGCAGCGGCCTAGCGCCCCAAGAGACCCAGTACTTC. Protein: CASSGLAPQETQYF.

V gene TRBV2 combines with J gene TRBJ2-1, with D possibly being TRBD1 (6 bases). V lost 1 base and J lost 2, with 9 bases in between. The CDR3 sequence is 15 residues long. The germline V gene has CDR1 SNHLY and CDR2 FYNNEI. The CDR3 reads CASSEDRETYNEQFF. CDR3 DNA: TGTGCCAGCAGTGAAGACAGGGAAACCTACAATGAGCAGTTCTTC. The complete variable domain, with remaining parts taken from reference TRBV2 and TRBJ2-1, reads EPEVTQTPSHQVTQMGQEVILRCVPISNHLYFYWYRQILGQKVEFLVSFYNNEISEKSEIFDDQFSVERPDGSNFTLKIRSTKLEDSAMYFCASSEDRETYNEQFFGPGTRLTVL.

V gene TRBV7-2 combines with J gene TRBJ2-3; 8 bases agree with TRBD2. The CDR3 sequence is 14 residues long. Germline CDR1 reads SGHTA; CDR2 reads FQGNSA. The trim removed 7 bases at V and 9 bases at J, leaving 12 bases unmatched. CDR3 DNA: TGTGCCAGCACGCCCGGACTAGCTGGTACAACGCAGTATTTT. Translating it yields CASTPGLAGTTQYF.

J is TRBJ2-7 and V is TRBV10-1; D may correspond to TRBD1 or TRBD2 (6 bases each). This CDR3 has 15 amino acids. In germline, CDR1 is WNHNN, CDR2 SYGVQD (reference sequence). Trimming cost V 3 bases and J 2 bases, with 14 bases left between them. CDR3 nucleotide sequence: TGCGCCAGCAGTGATTTAATGCGGGACACCTACGAGCAGTACTTC. Its protein is CASSDLMRDTYEQYF.